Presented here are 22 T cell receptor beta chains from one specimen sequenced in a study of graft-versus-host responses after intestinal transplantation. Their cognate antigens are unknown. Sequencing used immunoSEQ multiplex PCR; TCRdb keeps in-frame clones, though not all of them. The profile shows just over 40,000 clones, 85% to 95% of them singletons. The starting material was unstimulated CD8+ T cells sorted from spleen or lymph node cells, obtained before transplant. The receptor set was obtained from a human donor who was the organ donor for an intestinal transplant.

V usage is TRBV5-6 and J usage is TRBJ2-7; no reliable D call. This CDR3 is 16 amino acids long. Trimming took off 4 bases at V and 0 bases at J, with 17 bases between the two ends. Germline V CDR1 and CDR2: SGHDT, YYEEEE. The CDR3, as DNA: TGTGCCAGCAGCCCCGCAGCTAGTTCTTCCTCCTACGAGCAGTACTTC. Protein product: CASSPAASSSSYEQYF. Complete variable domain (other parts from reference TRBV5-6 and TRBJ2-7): DAGVTQSPTHLIKTRGQQVTLRCSPKSGHDTVSWYQQALGQGPQFIFQYYEEEERQRGNFPDRFSGHQFPNYSSELNVNALLLGDSALYLCASSPAASSSSYEQYFGPGTRLTVT.

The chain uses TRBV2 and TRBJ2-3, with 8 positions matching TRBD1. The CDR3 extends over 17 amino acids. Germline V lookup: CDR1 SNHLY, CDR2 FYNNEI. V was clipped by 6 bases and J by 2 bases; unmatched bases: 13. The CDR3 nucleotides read TGTGCCAGCAGAAGACAGGGGTGGTACCCCCCCACAGATACGCAGTATTTT. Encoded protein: CASRRQGWYPPTDTQYF. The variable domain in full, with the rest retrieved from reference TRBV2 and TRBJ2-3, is EPEVTQTPSHQVTQMGQEVILRCVPISNHLYFYWYRQILGQKVEFLVSFYNNEISEKSEIFDDQFSVERPDGSNFTLKIRSTKLEDSAMYFCASRRQGWYPPTDTQYFGPGTRLTVL.

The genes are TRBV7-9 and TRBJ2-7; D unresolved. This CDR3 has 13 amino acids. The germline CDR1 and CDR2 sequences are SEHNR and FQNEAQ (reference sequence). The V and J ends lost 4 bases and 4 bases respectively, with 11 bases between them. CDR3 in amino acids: CASSYKRQYEQYF. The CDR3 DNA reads TGTGCCAGCAGCTACAAACGCCAATACGAGCAGTACTTC.

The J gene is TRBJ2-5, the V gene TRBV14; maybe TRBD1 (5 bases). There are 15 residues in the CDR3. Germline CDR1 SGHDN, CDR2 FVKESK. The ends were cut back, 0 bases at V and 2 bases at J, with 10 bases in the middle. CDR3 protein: CASSQDDSGQETQYF. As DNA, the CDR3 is TGTGCCAGCAGCCAAGACGACAGTGGGCAAGAGACCCAGTACTTC.

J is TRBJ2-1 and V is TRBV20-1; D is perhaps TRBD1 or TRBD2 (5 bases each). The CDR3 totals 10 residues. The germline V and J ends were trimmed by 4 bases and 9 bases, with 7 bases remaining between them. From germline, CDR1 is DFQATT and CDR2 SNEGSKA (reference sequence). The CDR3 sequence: CSAKGPEQFF. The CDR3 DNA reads TGCAGTGCTAAGGGACCTGAGCAGTTCTTC.

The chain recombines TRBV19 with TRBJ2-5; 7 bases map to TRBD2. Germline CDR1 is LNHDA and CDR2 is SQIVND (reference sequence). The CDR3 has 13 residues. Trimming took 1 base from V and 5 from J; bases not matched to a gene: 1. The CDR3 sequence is CASSIAGGETQYF. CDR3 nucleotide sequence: TGTGCCAGTAGTATAGCGGGGGGTGAGACCCAGTACTTC.

CDR3 sequence (DNA): TGCGCCAGCAGTCGAACTGAGGGGGAGGAGACCCAGTACTTC. Amino acids: CASSRTEGEETQYF. The rearrangement links TRBV23-1 to TRBJ2-5, with a tentative D call TRBD1 (6 bases). TRBV23-1 counts as an open reading frame of uncertain function. CDR3 length: 14 amino acids. The V and J ends lost 4 bases and 5 bases respectively, with 14 bases between them.

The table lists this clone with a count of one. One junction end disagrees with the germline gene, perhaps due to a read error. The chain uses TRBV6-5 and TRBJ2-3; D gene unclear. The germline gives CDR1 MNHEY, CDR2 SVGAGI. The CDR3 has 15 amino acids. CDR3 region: CASNRITFSIDTQYF. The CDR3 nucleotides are TGTGCCAGCAACCGGATCACTTTTAGCATAGATACGCAGTATTTT.

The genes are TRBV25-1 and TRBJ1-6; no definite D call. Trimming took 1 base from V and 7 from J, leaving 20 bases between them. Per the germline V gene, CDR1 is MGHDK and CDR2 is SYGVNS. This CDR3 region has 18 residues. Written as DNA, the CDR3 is TGTGCCAGCAGTGAATCCGTTTCAGGAGTAACCGGGAATTCACCCCTCCACTTT. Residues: CASSESVSGVTGNSPLHF.

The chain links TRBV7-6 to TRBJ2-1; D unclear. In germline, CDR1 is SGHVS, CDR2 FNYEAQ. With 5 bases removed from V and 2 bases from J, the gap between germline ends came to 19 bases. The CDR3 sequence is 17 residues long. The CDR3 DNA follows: TGTGCCAGCAGCCCGCTCCGGTTACCCTCGGCCTACAATGAGCAGTTCTTC. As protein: CASSPLRLPSAYNEQFF.

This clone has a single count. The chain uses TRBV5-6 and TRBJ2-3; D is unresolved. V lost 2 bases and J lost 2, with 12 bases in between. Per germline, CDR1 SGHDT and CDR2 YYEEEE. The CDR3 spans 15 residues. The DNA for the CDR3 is TGTGCCAGCAGCTTTGGCTTCCCATCCACAGATACGCAGTATTTT. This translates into CASSFGFPSTDTQYF.

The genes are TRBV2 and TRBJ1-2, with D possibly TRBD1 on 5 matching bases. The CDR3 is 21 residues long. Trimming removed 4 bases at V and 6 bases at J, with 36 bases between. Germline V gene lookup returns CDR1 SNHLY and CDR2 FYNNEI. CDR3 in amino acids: CASSASKSEGSYRLVKHGYTF. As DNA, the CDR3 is TGTGCCAGCAGTGCATCCAAAAGTGAGGGATCTTACAGGCTAGTTAAGCATGGCTACACCTTC.

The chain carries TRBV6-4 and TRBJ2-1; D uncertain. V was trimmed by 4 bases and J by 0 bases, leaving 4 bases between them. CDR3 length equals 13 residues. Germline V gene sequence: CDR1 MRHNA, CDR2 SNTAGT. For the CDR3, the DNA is TGTGCCAGCAGTGCTAGCTCCTACAATGAGCAGTTCTTC. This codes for CASSASSYNEQFF.

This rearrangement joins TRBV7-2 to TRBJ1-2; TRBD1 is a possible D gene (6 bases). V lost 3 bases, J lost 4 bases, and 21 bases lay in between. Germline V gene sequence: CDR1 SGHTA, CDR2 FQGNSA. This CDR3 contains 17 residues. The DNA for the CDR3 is TGTGCCAGCAGCTTTTCCGGGACACATTTATTCTTCTATGGCTACACCTTC. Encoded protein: CASSFSGTHLFFYGYTF.

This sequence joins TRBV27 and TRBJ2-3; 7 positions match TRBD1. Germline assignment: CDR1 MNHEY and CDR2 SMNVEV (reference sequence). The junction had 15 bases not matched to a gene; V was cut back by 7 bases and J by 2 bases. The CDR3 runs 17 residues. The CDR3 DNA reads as TGTGCCAGCATCGCCCGAGGCTGGGACAGCTCCACAGATACGCAGTATTTT. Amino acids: CASIARGWDSSTDTQYF.

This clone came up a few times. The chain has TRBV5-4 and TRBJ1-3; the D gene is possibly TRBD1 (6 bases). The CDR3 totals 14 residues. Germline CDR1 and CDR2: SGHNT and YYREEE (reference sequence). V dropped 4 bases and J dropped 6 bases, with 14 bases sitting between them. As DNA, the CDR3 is TGTGCCAGCAGCCTTGGACAGTTCTCAAACACCATATATTTT. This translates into CASSLGQFSNTIYF.

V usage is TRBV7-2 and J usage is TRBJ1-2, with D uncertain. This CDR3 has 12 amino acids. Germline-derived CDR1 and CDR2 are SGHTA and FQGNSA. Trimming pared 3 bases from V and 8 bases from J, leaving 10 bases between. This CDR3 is CASSFNAWGYTF. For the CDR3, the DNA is TGTGCCAGCAGCTTCAATGCATGGGGCTACACCTTC.

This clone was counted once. The CDR3 here is CASSLTPTGSYEQYF. The CDR3, as DNA: TGTGCCAGCAGCTTAACCCCCACAGGGTCGTACGAGCAGTACTTC. This rearrangement joins TRBV11-2 to TRBJ2-7; TRBD1 is a possible D gene (6 bases). The CDR3 runs 15 residues. Per germline, CDR1 SGHAT and CDR2 FQNNGV. Trimming cost V 2 bases and J 4 bases, with 15 bases left between them. The full variable domain, with the rest looked up from reference TRBV11-2 and TRBJ2-7, is EAGVAQSPRYKIIEKRQSVAFWCNPISGHATLYWYQQILGQGPKLLIQFQNNGVVDDSQLPKDRFSAERLKGVDSTLKIQPAKLEDSAVYLCASSLTPTGSYEQYFGPGTRLTVT.

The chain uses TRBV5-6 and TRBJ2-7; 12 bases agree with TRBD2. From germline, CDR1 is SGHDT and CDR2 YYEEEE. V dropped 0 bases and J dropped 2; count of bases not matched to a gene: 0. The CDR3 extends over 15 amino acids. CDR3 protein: CASSLGTSGAYEQYF. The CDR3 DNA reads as TGTGCCAGCAGCTTGGGGACTAGCGGGGCCTACGAGCAGTACTTC.

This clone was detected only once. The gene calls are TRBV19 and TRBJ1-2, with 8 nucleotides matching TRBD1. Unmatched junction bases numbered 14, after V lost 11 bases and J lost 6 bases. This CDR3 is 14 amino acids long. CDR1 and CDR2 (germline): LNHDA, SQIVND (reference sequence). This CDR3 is CASHGTGLTNGYTF. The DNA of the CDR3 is TGTGCCTCCCATGGGACAGGACTAACTAATGGCTACACCTTC.

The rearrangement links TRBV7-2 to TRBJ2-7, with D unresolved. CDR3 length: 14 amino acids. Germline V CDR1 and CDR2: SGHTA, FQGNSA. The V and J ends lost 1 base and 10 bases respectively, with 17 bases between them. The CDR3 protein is CASSLDDTFIEQYF. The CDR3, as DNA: TGTGCCAGCAGCTTAGATGATACGTTTATCGAACAGTACTTC. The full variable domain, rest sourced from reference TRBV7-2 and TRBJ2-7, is GAGVSQSPSNKVTEKGKDVELRCDPISGHTALYWYRQSLGQGLEFLIYFQGNSAPDKSGLPSDRFSAERTGGSVSTLTIQRTQQEDSAVYLCASSLDDTFIEQYFGPGTRLTVT.

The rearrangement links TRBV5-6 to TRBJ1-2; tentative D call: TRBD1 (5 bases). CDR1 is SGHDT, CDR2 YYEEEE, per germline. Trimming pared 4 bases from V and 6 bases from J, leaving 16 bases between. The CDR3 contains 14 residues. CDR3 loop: CASSAVRDYHGYTF. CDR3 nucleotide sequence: TGTGCCAGCAGCGCGGTGAGGGACTATCATGGCTACACCTTC.